This T cell receptor (beta chain) was observed in a study of blood T cell repertoires in COVID-19. Study summary: T cells, B-cell-depleted T cells, or PBMCs supplied cDNA or gDNA.

Assay used: immunoSEQ multiplex PCR; TCRdb lists only in-frame clones, some missing. The table shows around 230,000 clones, with 86% occurring only once. Enrolled through a virtual design, the participants were between roughly 18 and 90 years of age and came from 24 US areas. Participants' own reports of clinical history determined their cohort assignment. The TCR sequence derives from a woman between 40 and 50 years old with acute COVID-19. The sample was PBMCs or T cells enriched from blood (not recorded which).

The CDR3 DNA reads TGTGCCAGCAGCCAAGACTGGGCTAGCGGGAGGGCCGCGCAGTATTTT. Amino acid sequence: CASSQDWASGRAAQYF. The genes are TRBV3-1 (or the pseudogene TRBV3-2) and TRBJ2-3, with TRBD2 matching over 12 bases. The CDR3 has 16 residues. Germline loops: CDR1 LGHDT, CDR2 YNNKEL (reference sequence). V shed 0 bases, J shed 10 bases, and the junction held 8 bases outside the gene matches.